This T cell receptor beta chain stems from a study of response to subunit inactivated influenza vaccine. Findings and limits, study-wide: The study's authors posited that every seasonal influenza vaccination enlists few new T cells.

Of note for this clonotype: Its matching antigen is unknown.

TCRdb re-called the RT-PCR reads with MiXCR, one entry per CDR3 protein. This table has some 640,000 distinct CDR3 sequences, about 15% appearing once. V was shortened by 0 bases and J by 8 bases, with 6 bases between the two germline ends. The CDR3 has 12 amino acids. The germline CDR1 and CDR2 sequences are SGHDN and FVKESK. J is TRBJ2-3 and V is TRBV14; no firm D call. The origin of this receptor is a man between 45 and 60 years old who received an inactivated influenza vaccine. The sample was PBMCs from blood, taken 14 days before vaccination. The CDR3 protein is CASSQETSTQYF. The CDR3 nucleotides are TGTGCCAGCAGCCAAGAGACTTCTACGCAGTATTTT.